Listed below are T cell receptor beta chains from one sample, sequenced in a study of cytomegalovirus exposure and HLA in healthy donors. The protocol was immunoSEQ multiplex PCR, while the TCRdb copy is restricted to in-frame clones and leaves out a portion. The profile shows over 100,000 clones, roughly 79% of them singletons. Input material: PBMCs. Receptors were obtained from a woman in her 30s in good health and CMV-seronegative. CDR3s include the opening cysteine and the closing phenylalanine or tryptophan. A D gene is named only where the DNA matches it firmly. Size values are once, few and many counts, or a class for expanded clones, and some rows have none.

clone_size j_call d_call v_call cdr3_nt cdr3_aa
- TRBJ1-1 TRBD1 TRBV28 TGTGCCAGCAGTTCCCGGACAGGGTTGGTTAGGACTGAAGCTTTCTTT CASSSRTGLVRTEAFF
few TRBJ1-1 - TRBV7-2 TGTGCCAGCAGCTATTCCGCCAACATGGATTTGACAATGAACACTGAAGCTTTCTTT CASSYSANMDLTMNTEAFF
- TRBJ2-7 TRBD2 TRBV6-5 TGTGCCAGCAGCCCCTGGCTAGCGGGGGCCTTGGGGCAGTACTTC CASSPWLAGALGQYF
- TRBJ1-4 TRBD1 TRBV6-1 TGTGCCAGTGACAGGGGGAAACTGTTTTTT CASDRGKLFF
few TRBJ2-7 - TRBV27 TGTGCCAGCAGTCCATGGACTGGAACCTACGAGCAGTACTTC CASSPWTGTYEQYF
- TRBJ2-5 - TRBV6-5 TGTGCCAGCAGTTACGGGCAGGGGATCGGAGAGACCCAGTACTTC CASSYGQGIGETQYF
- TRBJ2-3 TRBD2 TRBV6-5 TGTGCCAGCAGGCGGGAGGCCCCAGATACGCAGTATTTT CASRREAPDTQYF
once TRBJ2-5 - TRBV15 TGTGCCACCAGCAGTTCTCTAGGAGTACGGGAGACCCAGTACTTC CATSSSLGVRETQYF
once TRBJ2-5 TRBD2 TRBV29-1 TGCAGCGTTCCGGGACTACAAGAGTCCCAGTACTTC CSVPGLQESQYF
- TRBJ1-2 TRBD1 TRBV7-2 TGTGCCAGCAGCTACGGACAGGGGGAGTTCAATGGCTACACCTTC CASSYGQGEFNGYTF
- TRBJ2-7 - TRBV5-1 TGCGCCAGCAGCATCGCACAGCTCCCCGGAGAGCAGTACTTC CASSIAQLPGEQYF
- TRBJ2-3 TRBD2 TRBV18 TGTGCCAGCTCACCAACTAGCGGGATCACAGATACGCAGTATTTT CASSPTSGITDTQYF
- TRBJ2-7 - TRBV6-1 TGTGCCAGCAGTAGAACGGGGGAGCAGTACTTC CASSRTGEQYF
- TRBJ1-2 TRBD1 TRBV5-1 TGCGCCAGCAGCCCTCGGGACAGTCCTAACTATGGCTACACCTTC CASSPRDSPNYGYTF
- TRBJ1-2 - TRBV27 TGTGCCAGCAGTATTCACGGGGGGGACGGCTACACCTTC CASSIHGGDGYTF
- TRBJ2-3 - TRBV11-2 TGTGCCAGCAGCTTAGCAGGCCGCGGCACAGATACGCAGTATTTT CASSLAGRGTDTQYF
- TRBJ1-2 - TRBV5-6 TGTGCCAGCAGTCAACGGGCGGGGAATCATGGCTACACCTTC CASSQRAGNHGYTF
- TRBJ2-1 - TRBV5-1 TGCGCCAGCAGCTTGTCGCAGGCCGCTTACAATGAGCAGTTCTTC CASSLSQAAYNEQFF
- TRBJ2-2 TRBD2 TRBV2 TGTGCCAGCAGCCTCCGGGGAGGGGCCGGGGAGCTGTTTTTT CASSLRGGAGELFF
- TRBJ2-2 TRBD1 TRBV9 TGTGCCAGCAGCCCTCACCGGGACAGGCCCACCGGGGAGCTGTTTTTT CASSPHRDRPTGELFF
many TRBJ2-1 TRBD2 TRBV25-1 TGTGCCAGCATGGTGAAAAAGGCGGGAGGGGGATGGGAGCAGTTCTTC CASMVKKAGGGWEQFF
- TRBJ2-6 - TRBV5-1 TGCGCCAGCAGCTTGATGAGGGCGTTTGGGGCCAACGTCCTGACTTTC CASSLMRAFGANVLTF
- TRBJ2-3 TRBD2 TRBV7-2 TGTGCCAGCAGCCTAAGGAGACTAGCGGGAGGGCAAAGCACAGATACGCAGTATTTT CASSLRRLAGGQSTDTQYF
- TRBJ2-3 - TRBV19 TGTGCCAGTAGTATAGCGGGCGGGACCACAGATACGCAGTATTTT CASSIAGGTTDTQYF
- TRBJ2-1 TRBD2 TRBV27 TGTGCCATCGGCGGGGGCAATGAGCAGTTCTTC CAIGGGNEQFF
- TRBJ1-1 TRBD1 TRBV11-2 TGTGCCAGCAGACGAGTTGGGACAGTCGAAGCTTTCTTT CASRRVGTVEAFF
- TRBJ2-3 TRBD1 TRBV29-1 TGCAGCGTTGCTGGTTGGGACAGAGGCACAGATACGCAGTATTTT CSVAGWDRGTDTQYF
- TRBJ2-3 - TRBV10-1 TGCGCCAGCAGTGGGCCCCTCACGGGTACGAGTAAGACAGATACGCAGTATTTT CASSGPLTGTSKTDTQYF
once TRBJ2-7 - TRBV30 TGTGCCTGGGAGTGGGGGCAGGGCGGCTACGAGCAGTACTTC CAWEWGQGGYEQYF
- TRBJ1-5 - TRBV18 TGTGCCAGCTCAACTACAGGCAATAGCAATCAGCCCCAGCATTTT CASSTTGNSNQPQHF
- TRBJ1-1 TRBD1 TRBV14 TGTGCCAGCAGCCAGGGAATCCGGGACAGTAAAGTTTACACTGAAGCTTTCTTT CASSQGIRDSKVYTEAFF
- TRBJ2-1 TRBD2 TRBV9 TGTGCCAGCAGCGTAGGATCGACGGGAGGGTACAATGAGCAGTTCTTC CASSVGSTGGYNEQFF
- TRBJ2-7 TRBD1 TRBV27 TGTGCCAGCAGCCCCCGACAGGGCTCCTACGAGCAGTACTTC CASSPRQGSYEQYF
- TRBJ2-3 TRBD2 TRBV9 TGTGCCGGCAGCGTAGGTTCTAGCGGGTACACAGATACGCAGTATTTT CAGSVGSSGYTDTQYF
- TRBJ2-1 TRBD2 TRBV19 TGTGCCAGTAGTCCCCGCGGGACTAGCGGGAGGGGTAGGAACAATGAGCAGTTCTTC CASSPRGTSGRGRNNEQFF
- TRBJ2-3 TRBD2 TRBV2 TGTGCCAGCAACCTAACCAGGAAAGGGACTACTAGCACAGATACGCAGTATTTT CASNLTRKGTTSTDTQYF
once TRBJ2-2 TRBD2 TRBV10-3 TGTGCCATCAGTGAGTCCGGCACTAGCGGGAGTCCCGGGGAGCTGTTTTTT CAISESGTSGSPGELFF
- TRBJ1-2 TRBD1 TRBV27 TGTGCCAGCAGTTTTGTGGACAGGGACTATGGCTACACCTTC CASSFVDRDYGYTF
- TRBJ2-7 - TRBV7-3 TGTGCCAGCAGCATCTCAGGGGGACTCTCCCCCTACGAGCAGTACTTC CASSISGGLSPYEQYF
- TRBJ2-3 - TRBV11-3 TGTGCCAGCAGCTTAGGAGAAACCCTCACAGATACGCAGTATTTT CASSLGETLTDTQYF
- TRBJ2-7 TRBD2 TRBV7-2 TGTGCCAGCAGCACGCGTTCAAGGGGGAGCGGGAGCTACGAGCAGTACTTC CASSTRSRGSGSYEQYF
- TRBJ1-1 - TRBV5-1 TGCGCCAGCAGCCAACCGGCCGGGGTGATGAACACTGAAGCTTTCTTT CASSQPAGVMNTEAFF
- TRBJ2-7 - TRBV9 TGTGCCAGCAGCGTAGCGGGTAACCAGAACTCCTACGAGCAGTACTTC CASSVAGNQNSYEQYF
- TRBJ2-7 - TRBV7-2 TGTGCCAGCAGCTTAGCGGCAAAGTTATCCTACGAGCAGTACTTC CASSLAAKLSYEQYF
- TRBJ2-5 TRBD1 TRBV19 TGTGCCAGTAGCACAGGGGGCAGCCAAGAGACCCAGTACTTC CASSTGGSQETQYF
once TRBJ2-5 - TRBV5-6 TGTGCCAGCAGCTCTAGAGAGACCCAGTACTTC CASSSRETQYF
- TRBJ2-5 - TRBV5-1 TGCGCCAGCAGGGGGCCGGGGGAAGAGACCCAGTACTTC CASRGPGEETQYF
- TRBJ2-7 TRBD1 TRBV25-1 TGTGCCAGCAGTGTCGGGGACAGGGGGCGGCAGTACTTC CASSVGDRGRQYF
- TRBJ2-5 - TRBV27 TGTGCCAGCAGCCATCAAGAGACCCAGTACTTC CASSHQETQYF
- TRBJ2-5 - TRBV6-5 TGTGCCAGCAGTTACTCGTATAATAAAGAGACCCAGTACTTC CASSYSYNKETQYF